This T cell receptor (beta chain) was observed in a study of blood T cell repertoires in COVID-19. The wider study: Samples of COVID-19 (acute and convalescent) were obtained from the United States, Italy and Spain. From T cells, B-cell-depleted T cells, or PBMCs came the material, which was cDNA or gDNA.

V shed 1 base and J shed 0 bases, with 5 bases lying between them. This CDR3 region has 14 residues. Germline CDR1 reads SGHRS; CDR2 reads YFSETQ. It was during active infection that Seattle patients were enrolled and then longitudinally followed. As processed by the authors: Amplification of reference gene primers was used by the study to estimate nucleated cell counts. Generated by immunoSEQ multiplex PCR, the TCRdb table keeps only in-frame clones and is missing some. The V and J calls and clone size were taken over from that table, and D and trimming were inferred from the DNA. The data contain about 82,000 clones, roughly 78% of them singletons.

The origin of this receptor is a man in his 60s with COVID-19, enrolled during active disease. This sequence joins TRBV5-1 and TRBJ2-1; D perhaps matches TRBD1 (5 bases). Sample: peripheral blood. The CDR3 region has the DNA TGCGCCAGCAGCTTGCAGGGCTCCTACAATGAGCAGTTCTTC. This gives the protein CASSLQGSYNEQFF.